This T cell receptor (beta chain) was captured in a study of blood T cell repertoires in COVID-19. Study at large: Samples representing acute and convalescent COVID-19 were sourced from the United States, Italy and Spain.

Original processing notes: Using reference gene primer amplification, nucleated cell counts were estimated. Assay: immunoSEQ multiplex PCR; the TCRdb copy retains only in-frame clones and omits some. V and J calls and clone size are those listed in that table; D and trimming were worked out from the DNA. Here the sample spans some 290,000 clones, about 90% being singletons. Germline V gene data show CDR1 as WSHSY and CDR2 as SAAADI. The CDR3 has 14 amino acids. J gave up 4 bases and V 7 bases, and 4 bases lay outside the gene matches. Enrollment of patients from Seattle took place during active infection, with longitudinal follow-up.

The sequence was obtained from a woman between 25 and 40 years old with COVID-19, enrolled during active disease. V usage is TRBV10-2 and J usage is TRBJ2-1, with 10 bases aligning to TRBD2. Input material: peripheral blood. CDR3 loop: CASTRTSGYNEQFF. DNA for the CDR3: TGCGCCAGCACCAGGACTAGCGGATACAATGAGCAGTTCTTC.